The 5 T cell receptor beta chains below were found in one sample sequenced in a study of beta chain features in type 1 diabetes. General study points: TCRB CDR3s from Type 1 diabetes patients were moderately but significantly shorter in all four CD4+ subsets.

These receptors have no known antigen. cDNA synthesis used the whole RNA isolate, giving expressed TCRB sequences. TCRdb's table, derived via immunoSEQ multiplex PCR, lists solely in-frame clones and lacks some. The sample yields 640,000 or so clones, 13% seen once. Sequenced input: naive CD4+ T cells from blood. These receptors were taken from a man between 18 and 35 years old with type 1 diabetes.

The chain carries TRBV14 and TRBJ1-1; no reliable D call. The ends were cut back, 0 bases at V and 0 bases at J, with 2 bases in the middle. Germline V gene sequence: CDR1 SGHDN, CDR2 FVKESK. The CDR3 covers 13 residues. The CDR3, as DNA: TGTGCCAGCAGCCAAGAGGTGAACACTGAAGCTTTCTTT. Its protein is CASSQEVNTEAFF.

This clone was detected only a few times. CDR3 DNA sequence: TGTGCCAGCAGCCAAGGTGGGGGGGCCCCTTACAATGAGCAGTTCTTC. Translation: CASSQGGGAPYNEQFF. The chain uses TRBV4-2 and TRBJ2-1; possible D gene TRBD2, 7 bases. This CDR3 comprises 16 residues. The V end was cut by 1 base, the J end by 4 bases, with 14 bases between. Germline V gene data show CDR1 as LGHNA and CDR2 as YNFKEQ.

The chain has TRBV6-5 and TRBJ2-3; 7 nucleotides agree with TRBD2. J gave up 2 bases and V 5 bases, and 7 bases lay outside the gene matches. CDR3 length: 15 residues. Germline lookup yields CDR1 MNHEY and CDR2 SVGAGI. CDR3 in amino acids: CASSLLGGYTDTQYF. CDR3 nucleotide sequence: TGTGCCAGCAGTCTCCTGGGAGGGTACACAGATACGCAGTATTTT.

This clone turned up a few times. The rearrangement uses TRBV29-1 and TRBJ2-3; D is perhaps TRBD1 (5 bases). The CDR3 runs to 13 residues. V was shortened by 5 bases and J by 4 bases, with 13 bases between the two germline ends. CDR1 is SQVTM, CDR2 ANQGSEA, per germline. The CDR3 is CSVSGAGPDTQYF. DNA for the CDR3: TGCAGCGTTTCAGGAGCAGGGCCAGATACGCAGTATTTT.

This sequence joins TRBV10-3 and TRBJ2-7; D is possibly TRBD1 or TRBD2 (5 bases each). With 9 bases removed from V and 7 bases from J, the gap between germline ends came to 16 bases. The germline V gene encodes CDR1 ENHRY and CDR2 SYGVKD. The CDR3 is made up of 12 amino acids. CDR3 in DNA: TGTGCCATAGCGAGGGTAGGGGATGAGCAGTACTTC. It encodes CAIARVGDEQYF.